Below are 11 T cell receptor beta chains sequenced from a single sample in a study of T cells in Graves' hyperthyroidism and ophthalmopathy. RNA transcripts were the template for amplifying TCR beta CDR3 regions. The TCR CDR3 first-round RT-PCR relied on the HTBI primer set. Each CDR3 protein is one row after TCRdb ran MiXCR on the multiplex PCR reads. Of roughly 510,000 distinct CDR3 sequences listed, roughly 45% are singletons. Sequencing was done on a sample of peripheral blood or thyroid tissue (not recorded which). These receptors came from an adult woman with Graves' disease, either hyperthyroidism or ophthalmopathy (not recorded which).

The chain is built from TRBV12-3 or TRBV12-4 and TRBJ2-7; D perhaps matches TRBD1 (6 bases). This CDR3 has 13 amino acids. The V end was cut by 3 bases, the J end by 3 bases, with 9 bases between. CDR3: CASSLRTVYEQYF. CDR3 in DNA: TGTGCCAGCAGTTTGAGGACAGTCTACGAGCAGTACTTC.

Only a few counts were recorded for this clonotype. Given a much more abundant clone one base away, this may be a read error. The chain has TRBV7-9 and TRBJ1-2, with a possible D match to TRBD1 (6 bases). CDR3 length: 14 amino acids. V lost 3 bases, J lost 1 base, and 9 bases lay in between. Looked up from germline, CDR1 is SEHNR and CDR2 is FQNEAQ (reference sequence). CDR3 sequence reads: CASSLDSHNYGYTF. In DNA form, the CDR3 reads TGTGCCAGCAGCTTGGACAGCCATAACTATGGCTACACCTTC. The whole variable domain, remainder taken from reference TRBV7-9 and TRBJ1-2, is DTGVSQNPRHKITKRGQNVTFRCDPISEHNRLYWYRQTLGQGPEFLTYFQNEAQLEKSRLLSDRFSAERPKGSFSTLEIQRTEQGDSAMYLCASSLDSHNYGYTFGSGTRLTVV.

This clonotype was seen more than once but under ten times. CDR3 amino acids: CASSLGEVPLHF. The DNA of the CDR3 is TGTGCCAGCAGCTTAGGGGAAGTGCCCCTCCACTTT. The rearrangement links TRBV7-9 to TRBJ1-6; no reliable D call. V was clipped by 1 base and J by 13 bases, with 8 bases between them. The CDR3 has 12 amino acids. Looked up from germline, CDR1 is SEHNR and CDR2 is FQNEAQ (reference sequence).

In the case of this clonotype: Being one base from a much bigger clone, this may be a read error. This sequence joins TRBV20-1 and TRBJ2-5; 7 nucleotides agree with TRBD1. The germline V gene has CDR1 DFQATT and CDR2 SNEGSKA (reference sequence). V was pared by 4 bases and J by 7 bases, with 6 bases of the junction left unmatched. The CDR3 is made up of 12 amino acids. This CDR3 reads CSAKRGLGTQYF. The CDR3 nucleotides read TGCAGTGCTAAAAGGGGGCTGGGGACCCAGTACTTC.

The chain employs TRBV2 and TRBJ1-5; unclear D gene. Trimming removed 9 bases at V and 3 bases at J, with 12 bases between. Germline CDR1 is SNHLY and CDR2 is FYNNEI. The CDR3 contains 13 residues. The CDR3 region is CASSGRPNQPQHF. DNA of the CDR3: TGTGCCAGTAGCGGCAGGCCCAATCAGCCCCAGCATTTT.

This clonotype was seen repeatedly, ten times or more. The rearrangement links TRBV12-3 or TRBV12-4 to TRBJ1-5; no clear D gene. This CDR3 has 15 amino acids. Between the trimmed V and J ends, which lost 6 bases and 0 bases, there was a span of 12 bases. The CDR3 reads CASRYNVNSNQPQHF. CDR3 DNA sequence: TGTGCCAGCAGGTATAATGTAAATAGCAATCAGCCCCAGCATTTT.

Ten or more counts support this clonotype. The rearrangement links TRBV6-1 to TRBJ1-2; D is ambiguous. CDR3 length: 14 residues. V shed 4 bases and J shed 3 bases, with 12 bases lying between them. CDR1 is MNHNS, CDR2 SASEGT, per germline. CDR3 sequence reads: CASSAPWGDYGYTF. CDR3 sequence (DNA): TGTGCCAGCAGTGCCCCCTGGGGAGACTATGGCTACACCTTC.

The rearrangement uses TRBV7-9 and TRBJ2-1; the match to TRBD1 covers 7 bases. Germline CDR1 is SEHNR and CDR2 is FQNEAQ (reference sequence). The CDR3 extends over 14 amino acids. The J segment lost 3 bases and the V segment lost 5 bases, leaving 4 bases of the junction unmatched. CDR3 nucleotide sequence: TGTGCCAGCAGCGGAAGACAGGGCTACAATGAGCAGTTCTTC. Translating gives CASSGRQGYNEQFF.

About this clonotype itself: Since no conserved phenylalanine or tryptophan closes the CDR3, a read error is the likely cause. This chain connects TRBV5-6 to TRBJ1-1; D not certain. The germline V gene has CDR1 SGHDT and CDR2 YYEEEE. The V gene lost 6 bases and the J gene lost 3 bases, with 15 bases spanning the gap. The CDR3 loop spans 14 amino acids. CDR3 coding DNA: TGTGCCAGCACCCCGAGAGCGGCGGACACTGAAGCTTTCTCT. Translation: CASTPRAADTEAFS.

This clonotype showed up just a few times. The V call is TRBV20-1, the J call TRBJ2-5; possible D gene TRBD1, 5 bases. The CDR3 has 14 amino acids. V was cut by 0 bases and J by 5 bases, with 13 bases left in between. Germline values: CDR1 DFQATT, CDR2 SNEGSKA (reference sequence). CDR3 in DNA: TGCAGTGCTAGAGATATCTGGGGCGGTGAGACCCAGTACTTC. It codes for CSARDIWGGETQYF.

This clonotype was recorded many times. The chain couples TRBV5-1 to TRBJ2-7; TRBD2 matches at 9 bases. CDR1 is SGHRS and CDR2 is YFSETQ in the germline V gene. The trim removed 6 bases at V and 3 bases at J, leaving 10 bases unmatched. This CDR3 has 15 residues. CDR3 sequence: CASTAGGLGGYEQYF. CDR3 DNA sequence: TGCGCCAGCACTGCGGGAGGGCTTGGGGGCTACGAGCAGTACTTC.